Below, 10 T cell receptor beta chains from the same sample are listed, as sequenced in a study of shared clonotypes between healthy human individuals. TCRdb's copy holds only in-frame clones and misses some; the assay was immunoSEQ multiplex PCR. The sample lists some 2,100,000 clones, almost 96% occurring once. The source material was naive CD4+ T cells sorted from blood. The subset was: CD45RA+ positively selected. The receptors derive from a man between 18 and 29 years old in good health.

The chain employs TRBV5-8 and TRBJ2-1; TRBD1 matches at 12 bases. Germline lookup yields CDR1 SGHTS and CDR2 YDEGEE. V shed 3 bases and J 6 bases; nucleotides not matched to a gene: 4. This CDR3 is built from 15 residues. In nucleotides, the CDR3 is TGTGCCAGCAGCTCGGGACAGGGGGCGTTCAATGAGCAGTTCTTC. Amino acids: CASSSGQGAFNEQFF.

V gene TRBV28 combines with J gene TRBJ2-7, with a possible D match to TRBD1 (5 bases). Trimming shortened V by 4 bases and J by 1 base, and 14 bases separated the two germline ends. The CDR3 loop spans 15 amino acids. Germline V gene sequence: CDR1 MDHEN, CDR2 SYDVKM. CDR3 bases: TGTGCCAGCAGTTACAGGCCTCCGACATCCTACGAGCAGTACTTC. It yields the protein CASSYRPPTSYEQYF. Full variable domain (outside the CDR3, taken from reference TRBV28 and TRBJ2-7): DVKVTQSSRYLVKRTGEKVFLECVQDMDHENMFWYRQDPGLGLRLIYFSYDVKMKEKGDIPEGYSVSREKKERFSLILESASTNQTSMYLCASSYRPPTSYEQYFGPGTRLTVT.

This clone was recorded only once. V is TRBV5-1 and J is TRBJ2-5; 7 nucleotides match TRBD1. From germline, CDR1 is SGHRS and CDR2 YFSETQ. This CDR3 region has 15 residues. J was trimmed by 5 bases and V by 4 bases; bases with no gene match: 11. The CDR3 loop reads CASSPPSTGWETQYF. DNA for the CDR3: TGCGCCAGCAGCCCGCCTTCGACAGGGTGGGAGACCCAGTACTTC.

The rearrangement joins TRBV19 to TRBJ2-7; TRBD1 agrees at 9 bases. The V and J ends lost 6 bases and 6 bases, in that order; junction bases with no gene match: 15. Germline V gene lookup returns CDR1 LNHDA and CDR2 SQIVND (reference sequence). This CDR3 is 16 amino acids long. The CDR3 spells CASSPRPGQGPGEQYF. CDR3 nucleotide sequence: TGTGCCAGTAGCCCAAGGCCGGGACAGGGCCCCGGCGAGCAGTACTTC.

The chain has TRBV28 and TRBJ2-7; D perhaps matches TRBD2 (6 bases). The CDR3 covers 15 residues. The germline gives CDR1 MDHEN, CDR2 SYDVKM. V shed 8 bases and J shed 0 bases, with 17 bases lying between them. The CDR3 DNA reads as TGTGCCAGCCAAAGTGCGGGGCCCGGCTCCTACGAGCAGTACTTC. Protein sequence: CASQSAGPGSYEQYF.

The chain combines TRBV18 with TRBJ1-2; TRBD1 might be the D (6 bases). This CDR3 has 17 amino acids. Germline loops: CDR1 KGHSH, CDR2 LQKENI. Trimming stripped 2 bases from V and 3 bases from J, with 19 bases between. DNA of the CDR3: TGTGCCAGCTCACCAAACACAGGGTTGAAGGGCGACTATGGCTACACCTTC. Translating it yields CASSPNTGLKGDYGYTF. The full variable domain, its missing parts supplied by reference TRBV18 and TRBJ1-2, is NAGVMQNPRHLVRRRGQEARLRCSPMKGHSHVYWYRQLPEEGLKFMVYLQKENIIDESGMPKERFSAEFPKEGPSILRIQQVVRGDSAAYFCASSPNTGLKGDYGYTFGSGTRLTVV.

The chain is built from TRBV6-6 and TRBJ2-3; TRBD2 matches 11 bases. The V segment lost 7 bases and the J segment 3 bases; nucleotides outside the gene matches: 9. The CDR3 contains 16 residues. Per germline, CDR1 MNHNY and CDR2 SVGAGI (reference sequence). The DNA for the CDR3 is TGTGCCAGCAATCCCCCCGGGACTAGCGGAACAGATACGCAGTATTTT. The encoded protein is CASNPPGTSGTDTQYF.

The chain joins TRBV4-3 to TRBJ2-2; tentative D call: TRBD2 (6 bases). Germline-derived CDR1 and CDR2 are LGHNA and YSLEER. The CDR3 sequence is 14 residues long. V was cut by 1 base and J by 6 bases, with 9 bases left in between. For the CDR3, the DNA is TGCGCCAGCAGCCAAGGTGGGAGGCCCGGGGAGCTGTTTTTT. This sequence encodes CASSQGGRPGELFF.

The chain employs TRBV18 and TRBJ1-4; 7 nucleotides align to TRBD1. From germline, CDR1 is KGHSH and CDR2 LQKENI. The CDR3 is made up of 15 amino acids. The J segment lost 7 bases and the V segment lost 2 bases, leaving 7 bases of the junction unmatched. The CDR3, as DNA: TGTGCCAGCTCACCAGAGGGGACAGATGCTGAAAAACTGTTTTTT. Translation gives CASSPEGTDAEKLFF.

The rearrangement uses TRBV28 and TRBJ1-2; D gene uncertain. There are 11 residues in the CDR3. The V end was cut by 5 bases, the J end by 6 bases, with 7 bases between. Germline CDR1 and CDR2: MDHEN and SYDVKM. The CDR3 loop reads CASSDINGYTF. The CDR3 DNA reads TGTGCCAGCAGTGATATTAATGGCTACACCTTC.